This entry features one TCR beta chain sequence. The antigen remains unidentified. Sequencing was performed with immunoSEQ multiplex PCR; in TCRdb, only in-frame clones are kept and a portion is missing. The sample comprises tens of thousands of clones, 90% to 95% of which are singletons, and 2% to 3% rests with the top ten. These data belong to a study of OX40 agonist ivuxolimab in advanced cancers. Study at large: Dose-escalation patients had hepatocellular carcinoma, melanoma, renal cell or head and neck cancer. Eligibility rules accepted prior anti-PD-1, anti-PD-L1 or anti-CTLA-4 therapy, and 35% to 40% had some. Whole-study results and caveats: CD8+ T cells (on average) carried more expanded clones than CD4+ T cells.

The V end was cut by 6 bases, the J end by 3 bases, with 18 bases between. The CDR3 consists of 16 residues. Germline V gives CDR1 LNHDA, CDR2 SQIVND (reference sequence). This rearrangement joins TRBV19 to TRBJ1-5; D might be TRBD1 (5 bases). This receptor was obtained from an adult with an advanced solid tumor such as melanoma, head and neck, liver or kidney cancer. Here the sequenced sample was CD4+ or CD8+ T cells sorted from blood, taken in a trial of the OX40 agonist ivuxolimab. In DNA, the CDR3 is TGTGCCAGTAGACCCACGGGTCGGGGGAACAATCAGCCCCAGCATTTT. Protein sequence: CASRPTGRGNNQPQHF. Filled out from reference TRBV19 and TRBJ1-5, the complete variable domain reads DGGITQSPKYLFRKEGQNVTLSCEQNLNHDAMYWYRQDPGQGLRLIYYSQIVNDFQKGDIAEGYSVSREKKESFPLTVTSAQKNPTAFYLCASRPTGRGNNQPQHFGDGTRLSIL.